This TCR beta chain appears in the sequencing data of a study of T cells in localized non-small cell lung cancer. The study, taken as a whole, reports: Heterogeneity is still possible, as just one tumor region was sequenced. T cell clonality was highest in uninvolved adjacent lung, above tumor.

The data were produced by immunoSEQ multiplex PCR, yet TCRdb's version contains in-frame clones alone and is incomplete. The sample lists around 10,000 clones, 25% to 35% occurring once. Per germline, CDR1 LNHDA and CDR2 SQIVND (reference sequence). Trimming took 6 bases from V and 3 from J, leaving 9 bases between them. The CDR3 sequence is 13 residues long. This clone was recorded only once. Its specificity is not known. Other DNA sequences in this sample translate to the same CDR3. The chain employs TRBV19 and TRBJ1-5; D is perhaps TRBD1 (6 bases). The origin of this receptor is a man aged 40-75 years with stage I lung adenocarcinoma. The starting material was lung tumor tissue, obtained before any cancer treatment. The CDR3 DNA sequence: TGTGCCAGTAGCACAGGGCCCAATCAGCCCCAGCATTTT. This encodes CASSTGPNQPQHF. Based on the CDR3 plus reference TRBV19 and TRBJ1-5, the full variable domain is DGGITQSPKYLFRKEGQNVTLSCEQNLNHDAMYWYRQDPGQGLRLIYYSQIVNDFQKGDIAEGYSVSREKKESFPLTVTSAQKNPTAFYLCASSTGPNQPQHFGDGTRLSIL.